A selection of T cell receptor beta chains follows, all from one sample in a study of vaccination effects on CD4 cells after COVID-19. Sequencing used immunoSEQ multiplex PCR; TCRdb keeps in-frame clones, though not all of them. The repertoire consists of about 34,000 clones, with around four fifths occurring once and the leading ten covering around 30%. What these receptors recognize is not known. This sample comprised CD4+ T cells from PBMCs cultured with HCoV-OC43 spike peptides, obtained before COVID-19 vaccination. These receptors were collected from a human donor who received a COVID-19 vaccine. Each CDR3 is given with its conserved first and last residue. A D gene is named only where the DNA matches it firmly. For some rows the clone size is stated as once, few or many, or as a class when expanded; others skip it.

V: TRBV30
J: TRBJ2-1
size: .
D: .
DNA: TGTGCCTCAAACAGGGGAGGCAATGAGCAGTTCTTC
CDR3: CASNRGGNEQFF

V: TRBV6-2/TRBV6-3
J: TRBJ2-7
size: .
D: TRBD2
DNA: TGTGCCAGCAGTTACTCGATTAGGCCTAGCGGGGGTCTCTACGAGCAGTACTTC
CDR3: CASSYSIRPSGGLYEQYF

V: TRBV5-5
J: TRBJ1-6
size: .
D: TRBD1
DNA: TGTGCCAGCAGCTTGGAGTGGCGCCGGGACAGGGGTAATTCACCCCTCCACTTT
CDR3: CASSLEWRRDRGNSPLHF

V: TRBV10-3
J: TRBJ1-2
size: .
D: .
DNA: TGTGCCATCAGTGCAACGGACAACACCTATGGCTACACCTTC
CDR3: CAISATDNTYGYTF

V: TRBV7-2
J: TRBJ1-5
size: .
D: TRBD1
DNA: TGTGCCAGCAGCTCGTCCGGACAGGGAGTTAACCAGCCCCAGCATTTT
CDR3: CASSSSGQGVNQPQHF

V: TRBV6-6
J: TRBJ2-7
size: .
D: .
DNA: TGTGCCGCAGGTGACGGACCCTACGAGCAGTACTTC
CDR3: CAAGDGPYEQYF

V: TRBV30
J: TRBJ1-2
size: once
D: .
DNA: TGTGCCTGGACTACGGGAGTTAACTATGGCTACACCTTC
CDR3: CAWTTGVNYGYTF

V: TRBV2
J: TRBJ2-7
size: .
D: .
DNA: TGTGCCAGCAGTGAAGGACAGGAGGGGGGCCTTGGCGAGCAGTACTTC
CDR3: CASSEGQEGGLGEQYF

V: TRBV6-5
J: TRBJ1-5
size: .
D: .
DNA: TGTGCCAGCAGTTACAGAGGGATTCATCAGCCCCAGCATTTT
CDR3: CASSYRGIHQPQHF

V: TRBV4-1
J: TRBJ2-1
size: .
D: TRBD1
DNA: TGCGCCAGCAGCCAAGGGGGGACAGGGCTAGGAGAGCAGTTCTTC
CDR3: CASSQGGTGLGEQFF

V: TRBV5-1
J: TRBJ1-2
size: .
D: .
DNA: TGCGCCAGCAGCCCCGGACACGGCATGGGCGGCTACACCTTC
CDR3: CASSPGHGMGGYTF

V: TRBV6-1
J: TRBJ1-2
size: .
D: .
DNA: TGTGCCAGCAGTGAACTAACAGGGAAACACCACTATGGCTACACCTTC
CDR3: CASSELTGKHHYGYTF

V: TRBV7-9
J: TRBJ1-2
size: once
D: .
DNA: TGTGCCAGCAGCTTCGGGGGTAGCTATGGCTACACCTTC
CDR3: CASSFGGSYGYTF

V: TRBV2
J: TRBJ1-3
size: few
D: .
DNA: TGTGCCAGCAGTTACACCGACAGCCGCTCTGGAAACACCATATATTTT
CDR3: CASSYTDSRSGNTIYF

V: TRBV12-3/TRBV12-4
J: TRBJ1-2
size: .
D: .
DNA: TGTGCCAGCAGTTTATATGGCTACACCTTC
CDR3: CASSLYGYTF

V: TRBV6-5
J: TRBJ1-5
size: .
D: .
DNA: TGTGCCAGCATGCGAGGACGCAATCAGCCCCAGCATTTT
CDR3: CASMRGRNQPQHF

V: TRBV5-6
J: TRBJ1-1
size: .
D: .
DNA: TGTGCCAGCAGCCCTCTTGGACATGGCAAGGCTGAAGCTTTCTTT
CDR3: CASSPLGHGKAEAFF

V: TRBV9
J: TRBJ1-4
size: few
D: TRBD1
DNA: TGTGCCAGCAGCGTAGCTCCAGGGGGAACTAATGAAAAACTGTTTTTT
CDR3: CASSVAPGGTNEKLFF

V: TRBV19
J: TRBJ2-1
size: .
D: .
DNA: TGTGCCAGTAGGGGGAAGGGTACCTACAATGAGCAGTTCTTC
CDR3: CASRGKGTYNEQFF

V: TRBV28
J: TRBJ2-5
size: .
D: TRBD1
DNA: TGTGCCAGCAGTGATACAGGGGCGGGTCGGGAGACCCAGTACTTC
CDR3: CASSDTGAGRETQYF

V: TRBV25-1
J: TRBJ2-7
size: few
D: .
DNA: TGTGCCAGCAGTGAAGGGGGTCTGACCCACTCCTACGAGCAGTACTTC
CDR3: CASSEGGLTHSYEQYF

V: TRBV5-1
J: TRBJ2-1
size: .
D: TRBD1
DNA: TGCGCCAGCAGCTTGTCGGACAGGGGATTCAATGAGCAGTTCTTC
CDR3: CASSLSDRGFNEQFF

V: TRBV19
J: TRBJ2-7
size: .
D: .
DNA: TGTGCCAGTAGTAGTCCGCGGGGAGGCTACTACGAGCAGTACTTC
CDR3: CASSSPRGGYYEQYF

V: TRBV30
J: TRBJ1-2
size: .
D: .
DNA: TGTGCCTGGAGTGTACCGGAGGGAGCCTACACCTTC
CDR3: CAWSVPEGAYTF

V: TRBV6-5
J: TRBJ1-1
size: few
D: .
DNA: TGTGCCAGCAGGGGGGGAGGAAGGGTTAATACTGAAGCTTTCTTT
CDR3: CASRGGGRVNTEAFF

V: TRBV19
J: TRBJ2-2
size: .
D: TRBD2
DNA: TGTGCCAGTCGCCCGGGGGGGAACACCGGGGAGCTGTTTTTT
CDR3: CASRPGGNTGELFF

V: TRBV18
J: TRBJ2-3
size: .
D: .
DNA: TGTGCCAGCTCCCCCACGGGGGCGAGCACAGATACGCAGTATTTT
CDR3: CASSPTGASTDTQYF

V: TRBV4-2
J: TRBJ2-3
size: few
D: TRBD2
DNA: TGTGCCAGCAGCCAAGATACTAGCGGGGGGGGTAATACGCAGTATTTT
CDR3: CASSQDTSGGGNTQYF

V: TRBV5-1
J: TRBJ1-3
size: once
D: .
DNA: TGCGCCAGCAGCTTGGGGGGGCAGTCCTCTGGAAACACCATATATTTT
CDR3: CASSLGGQSSGNTIYF

V: TRBV19
J: TRBJ2-3
size: .
D: .
DNA: TGTGCCAGTAGTATAGCCAGGGGTCCTAGCACAGATACGCAGTATTTT
CDR3: CASSIARGPSTDTQYF

V: TRBV6-5
J: TRBJ2-1
size: .
D: .
DNA: TGTGCCAGCAGCCACCCGGCCTCCTACAATGAGCAGTTCTTC
CDR3: CASSHPASYNEQFF

V: TRBV6-4
J: TRBJ2-2
size: few
D: .
DNA: TGTGCCAGCAGTACCGCGAACACCGGGGAGCTGTTTTTT
CDR3: CASSTANTGELFF

V: TRBV24-1
J: TRBJ2-3
size: .
D: .
DNA: TGTGCCACCAGCGATAGGGTAGATACGCAGTATTTT
CDR3: CATSDRVDTQYF

V: TRBV19
J: TRBJ1-4
size: .
D: TRBD1
DNA: TGTGCCAGTAGTATAATGGGACAGGGGGGTGAAAAACTGTTTTTT
CDR3: CASSIMGQGGEKLFF

V: TRBV12-3/TRBV12-4
J: TRBJ1-1
size: .
D: TRBD1
DNA: TGTGCCAGCAGTTTGGAAAGACAGGGTGTAGCTTTCTTT
CDR3: CASSLERQGVAFF

V: TRBV12-3/TRBV12-4
J: TRBJ2-2
size: few
D: .
DNA: TGTGCCAGCAGTCTAAGGGGGTCCGGGGAGCTGTTTTTT
CDR3: CASSLRGSGELFF

V: TRBV6-2/TRBV6-3
J: TRBJ1-1
size: .
D: .
DNA: TGTGCCAGCAGTTACGGGGGGAACACTGAAGCTTTCTTT
CDR3: CASSYGGNTEAFF

V: TRBV5-5
J: TRBJ2-3
size: .
D: TRBD2
DNA: TGTGCCAGCAGCTTGGCCCCGACTAAGCGGGAGTACCCTCTGGGGGATACGCAGTATTTT
CDR3: CASSLAPTKREYPLGDTQYF

V: TRBV28
J: TRBJ1-5
size: few
D: .
DNA: TGTGCCAGCAGTTTATTCTGGGGAGGTCAGCCCCAGCATTTT
CDR3: CASSLFWGGQPQHF

V: TRBV19
J: TRBJ2-2
size: .
D: .
DNA: TGTGCCAGTAGTATAGGTCTAGCTCCCCCAGGGGAGCTGTTTTTT
CDR3: CASSIGLAPPGELFF

V: TRBV7-2
J: TRBJ2-7
size: .
D: TRBD1
DNA: TGTGCCAGCAGCTCGTGGGACAGGGGCACCTACGAGCAGTACTTC
CDR3: CASSSWDRGTYEQYF

V: TRBV6-4
J: TRBJ2-1
size: .
D: TRBD2
DNA: TGTGCCAGCAGTGACGGAATAGCGGGGGCCTACAATGAGCAGTTCTTC
CDR3: CASSDGIAGAYNEQFF

V: TRBV19
J: TRBJ1-1
size: .
D: .
DNA: TGTGCCAGTAGTATCCTTAGGGGGGCAGCCCAGAACACTGAAGCTTTCTTT
CDR3: CASSILRGAAQNTEAFF

V: TRBV27
J: TRBJ1-6
size: .
D: .
DNA: TGTGCCAGCAGTTTTTCACAGGATCTGTATAATTCACCCCTCCACTTT
CDR3: CASSFSQDLYNSPLHF

V: TRBV5-1
J: TRBJ2-1
size: .
D: .
DNA: TGCGCCAGCAGCTCCGGGTGGGGGGACCACAATGAGCAGTTCTTC
CDR3: CASSSGWGDHNEQFF

V: TRBV12-3/TRBV12-4
J: TRBJ2-7
size: .
D: .
DNA: TGTGCCAGCAGTCGCCAGGCCTCCTACGAGCAGTACTTC
CDR3: CASSRQASYEQYF

V: TRBV30
J: TRBJ1-1
size: .
D: .
DNA: TGTGCCTGGAGTCCAACAAGGGCGGAAGCTTTCTTT
CDR3: CAWSPTRAEAFF

V: TRBV19
J: TRBJ1-1
size: .
D: .
DNA: TGTGCCAGTACGGTTACAGGGAACACTGAAGCTTTCTTT
CDR3: CASTVTGNTEAFF

V: TRBV29-1
J: TRBJ2-3
size: once
D: .
DNA: TGCAGCGTCGAGAGGCAGGGGACAGATACGCAGTATTTT
CDR3: CSVERQGTDTQYF

V: TRBV12-5
J: TRBJ2-7
size: .
D: TRBD1
DNA: TGTGCTAGTGAGCAGGGGGCCACCTACGAGCAGTACTTC
CDR3: CASEQGATYEQYF

V: TRBV2
J: TRBJ1-1
size: .
D: .
DNA: TGTGCCAGCAGTCGGGATTTAACTGAAGCTTTCTTT
CDR3: CASSRDLTEAFF

V: TRBV27
J: TRBJ2-2
size: .
D: TRBD1
DNA: TGTGCCAGCAGTGGATTGGGACAGGGGAACACCGGGGAGCTGTTTTTT
CDR3: CASSGLGQGNTGELFF